This T cell receptor beta chain emerged from a study of shared clonotypes between healthy human individuals. General study results and limits: Clonotypes shared by all four donors outscored non-shared clonotypes in generation probability.

Authors' methods: Filtering differed for immunoSEQ, which gave only junction sequences without quality scores. Generated by immunoSEQ multiplex PCR, the TCRdb table keeps only in-frame clones and is missing some. From that table come the V and J calls and clone size; the DNA was used to work out D and trimming. Among roughly 2,300,000 clones, 85% to 95% were seen once, and the ten largest hold 0.37%. CDR3 length equals 17 residues. V lost 1 base and J lost 3; bases outside the gene matches: 12. CDR1 and CDR2 from the germline V gene are MGHRA and YSYEKL. On this clone: Its specificity is unknown.

The clonotype originates from a man between 18 and 35 years old in good health. Some clones in this sample may be carry-over from other donors' samples. Sequencing was performed on naive CD4+ T cells from PBMCs. The subset: CD45RA+ positively selected. The chain combines TRBV4-1 with TRBJ2-7; the match to TRBD2 covers 7 bases. The CDR3 loop reads CASSQAVDSGPHYEQYF. As DNA, the CDR3 is TGCGCCAGCAGCCAAGCCGTGGATAGCGGGCCCCACTACGAGCAGTACTTC.